This TCR beta chain was sequenced during a study of blood T cells in healthy people across ages. The use of a sample-barcoded 5' primer and a J-beta primer mix characterized a second PCR of roughly 6 to 11 cycles. Every cDNA molecule carried a tag from a template-switch adaptor bearing 12 random nucleotides. TCRdb recomputed calls from the 5' RACE reads with MiXCR, one row per CDR3 protein. Here the sample spans over a million distinct CDR3 sequences, 55% to 75% being singletons. At least 7 million PBMCs were isolated per sample. The authors extracted at least 5 micrograms of total RNA per sample. Germline assignment: CDR1 DFQATT and CDR2 SNEGSKA (reference sequence). The CDR3 has 16 amino acids. J was trimmed by 1 base and V by 0 bases; bases with no gene match: 3. Study-level findings and limits: Long-lived and aged donors differed, with more naive CD4+ cells and higher diversity in the long-lived.

Notes on this clonotype: Antigen unknown.

The sample taken for sequencing was blood. The chain couples TRBV20-1 to TRBJ2-6; 7 bases agree with TRBD1. The source is a man younger than 35 in good health. CDR3 sequence: CSARDTGVSGANVLTF. CDR3 coding DNA: TGCAGTGCTAGAGATACAGGGGTATCTGGGGCCAACGTCCTGACTTTC.